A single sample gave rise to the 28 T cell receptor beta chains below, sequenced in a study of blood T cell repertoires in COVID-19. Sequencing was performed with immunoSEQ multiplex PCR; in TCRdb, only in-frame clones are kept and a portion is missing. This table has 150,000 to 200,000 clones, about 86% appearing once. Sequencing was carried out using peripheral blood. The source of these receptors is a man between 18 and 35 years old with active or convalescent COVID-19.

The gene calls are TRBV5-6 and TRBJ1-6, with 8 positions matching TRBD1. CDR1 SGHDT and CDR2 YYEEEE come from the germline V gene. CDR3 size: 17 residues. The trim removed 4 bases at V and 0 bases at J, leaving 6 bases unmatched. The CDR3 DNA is TGTGCCAGCAGCCATGGGACAGGAAACTCCTATAATTCACCCCTCCACTTT. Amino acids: CASSHGTGNSYNSPLHF.

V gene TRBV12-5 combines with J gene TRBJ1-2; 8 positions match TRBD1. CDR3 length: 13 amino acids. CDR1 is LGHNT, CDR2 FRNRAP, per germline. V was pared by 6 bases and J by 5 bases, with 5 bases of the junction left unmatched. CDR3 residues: CASGLDRGYGYTF. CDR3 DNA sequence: TGTGCTAGTGGCCTAGACAGGGGTTATGGCTACACCTTC.

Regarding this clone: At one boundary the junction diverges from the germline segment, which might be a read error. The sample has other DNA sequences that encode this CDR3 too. The CDR3 reads CASSFSADTQYF. For the CDR3, the DNA is TGCGCTAGCAGCTTTAGCGCAGATACGCAGTATTTT. The chain employs TRBV5-1 and TRBJ2-3; possible D gene TRBD2, 5 bases. CDR3 length: 12 residues. Germline V CDR1 and CDR2: SGHRS, YFSETQ.

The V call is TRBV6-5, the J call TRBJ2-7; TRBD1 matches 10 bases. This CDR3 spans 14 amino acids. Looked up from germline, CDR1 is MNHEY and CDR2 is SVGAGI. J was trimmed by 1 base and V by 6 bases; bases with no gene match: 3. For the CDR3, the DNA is TGTGCCAGCAGAGGGACAGGGGTGTCCTACGAGCAGTACGTC. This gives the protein CASRGTGVSYEQYV.

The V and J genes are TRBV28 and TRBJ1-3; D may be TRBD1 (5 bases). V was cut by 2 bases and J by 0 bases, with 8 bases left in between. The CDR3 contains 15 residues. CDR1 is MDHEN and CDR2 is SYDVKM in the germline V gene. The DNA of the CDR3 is TGTGCCAGCAGTTTACCAGGGTCCTCTGGAAACACCATATATTTT. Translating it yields CASSLPGSSGNTIYF. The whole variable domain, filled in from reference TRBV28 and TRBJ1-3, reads DVKVTQSSRYLVKRTGEKVFLECVQDMDHENMFWYRQDPGLGLRLIYFSYDVKMKEKGDIPEGYSVSREKKERFSLILESASTNQTSMYLCASSLPGSSGNTIYFGEGSWLTVV.

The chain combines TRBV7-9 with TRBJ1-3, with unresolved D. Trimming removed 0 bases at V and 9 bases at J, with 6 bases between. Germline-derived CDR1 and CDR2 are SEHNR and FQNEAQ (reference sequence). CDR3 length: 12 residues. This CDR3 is CASSLAGGTIYF. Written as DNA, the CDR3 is TGTGCCAGCAGCTTAGCAGGCGGCACCATATATTTT.

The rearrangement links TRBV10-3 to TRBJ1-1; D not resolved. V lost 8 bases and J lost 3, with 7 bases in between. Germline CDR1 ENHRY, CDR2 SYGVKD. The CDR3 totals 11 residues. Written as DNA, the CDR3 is TGTGCCATCTCGGGAGACACTGAAGCTTTCTTT. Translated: CAISGDTEAFF.

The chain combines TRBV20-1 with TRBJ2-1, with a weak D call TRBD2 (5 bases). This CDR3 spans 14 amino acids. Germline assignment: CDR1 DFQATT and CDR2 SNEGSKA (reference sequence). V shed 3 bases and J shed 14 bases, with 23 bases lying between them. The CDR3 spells CSASAAQSQTGEFF. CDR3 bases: TGCAGTGCTAGTGCCGCCCAGTCCCAGACCGGGGAGTTCTTC.

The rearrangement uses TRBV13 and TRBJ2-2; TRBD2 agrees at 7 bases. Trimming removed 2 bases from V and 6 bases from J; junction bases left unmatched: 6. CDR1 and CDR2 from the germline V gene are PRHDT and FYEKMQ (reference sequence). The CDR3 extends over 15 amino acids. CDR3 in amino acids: CASSLLAVAAGELFF. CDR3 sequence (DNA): TGTGCCAGCAGCTTACTAGCGGTGGCCGCCGGGGAGCTGTTTTTT. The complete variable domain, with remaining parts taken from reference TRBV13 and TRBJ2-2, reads AAGVIQSPRHLIKEKRETATLKCYPIPRHDTVYWYQQGPGQDPQFLISFYEKMQSDKGSIPDRFSAQQFSDYHSELNMSSLELGDSALYFCASSLLAVAAGELFFGEGSRLTVL.

The chain's CDR3 is CASSPSRDRGLDEKLFF. In nucleotides, the CDR3 is TGTGCCAGCAGCCCGTCCCGGGACAGGGGACTCGATGAAAAACTGTTTTTT. The chain recombines TRBV7-9 with TRBJ1-4, with TRBD1 matching over 10 bases. V lost 5 bases, J lost 6 bases, and 12 bases stayed unmatched. This CDR3 is 17 amino acids long. From germline, CDR1 is SEHNR and CDR2 FQNEAQ (reference sequence).

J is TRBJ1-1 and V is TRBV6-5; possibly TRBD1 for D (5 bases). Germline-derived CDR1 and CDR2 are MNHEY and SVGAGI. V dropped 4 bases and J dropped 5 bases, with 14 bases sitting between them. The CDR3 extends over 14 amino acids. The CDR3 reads CASSSDMVGTEAFF. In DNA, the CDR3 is TGTGCCAGCAGTTCGGACATGGTAGGGACTGAAGCTTTCTTT.

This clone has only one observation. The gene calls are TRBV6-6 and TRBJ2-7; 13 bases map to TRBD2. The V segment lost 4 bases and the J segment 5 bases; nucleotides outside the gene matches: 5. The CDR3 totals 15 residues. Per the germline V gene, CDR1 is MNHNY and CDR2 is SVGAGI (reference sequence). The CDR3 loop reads CASSSGTSGINEQYF. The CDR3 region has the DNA TGTGCCAGCAGTTCCGGGACTAGCGGGATCAACGAGCAGTACTTC.

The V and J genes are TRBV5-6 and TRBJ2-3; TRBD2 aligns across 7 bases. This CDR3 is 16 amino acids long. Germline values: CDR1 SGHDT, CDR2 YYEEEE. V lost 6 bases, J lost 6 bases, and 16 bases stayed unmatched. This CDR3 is CASTTGLAAPEDTQYF. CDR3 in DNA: TGTGCCAGCACCACGGGGCTAGCGGCTCCTGAGGATACGCAGTATTTT.

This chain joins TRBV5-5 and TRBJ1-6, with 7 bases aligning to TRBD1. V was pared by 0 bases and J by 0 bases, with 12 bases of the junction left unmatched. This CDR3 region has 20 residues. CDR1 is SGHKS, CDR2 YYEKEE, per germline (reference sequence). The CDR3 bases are TGTGCCAGCAGCTTGGGAGCTGAGACAGGGACTCTCTCCTATAATTCACCCCTCCACTTT. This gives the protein CASSLGAETGTLSYNSPLHF.

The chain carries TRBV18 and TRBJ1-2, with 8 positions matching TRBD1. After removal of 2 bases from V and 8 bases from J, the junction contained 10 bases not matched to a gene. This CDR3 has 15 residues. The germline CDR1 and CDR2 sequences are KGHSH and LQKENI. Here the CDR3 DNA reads TGTGCCAGCTCACCAACCGGACAGGGAGGAATCGGCTACACCTTC. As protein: CASSPTGQGGIGYTF.

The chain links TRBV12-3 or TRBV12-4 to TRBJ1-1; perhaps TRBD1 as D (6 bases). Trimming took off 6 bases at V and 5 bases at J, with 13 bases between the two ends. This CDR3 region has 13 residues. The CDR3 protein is CASSTQGGTEAFF. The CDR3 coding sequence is TGTGCCAGCAGCACACAGGGTGGGACTGAAGCTTTCTTT.

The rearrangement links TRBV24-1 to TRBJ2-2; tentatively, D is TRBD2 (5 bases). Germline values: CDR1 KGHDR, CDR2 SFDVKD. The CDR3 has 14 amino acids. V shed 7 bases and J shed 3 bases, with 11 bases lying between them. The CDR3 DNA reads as TGTGCCACCAGCCCGGACTTTTACACCGGGGAGCTGTTTTTT. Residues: CATSPDFYTGELFF.

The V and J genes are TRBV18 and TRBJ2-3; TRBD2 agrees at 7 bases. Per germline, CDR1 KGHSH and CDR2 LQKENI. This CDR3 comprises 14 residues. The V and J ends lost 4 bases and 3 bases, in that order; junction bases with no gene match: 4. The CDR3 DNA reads TGTGCCAGCTCACAACTCGGGGGGACAGATACGCAGTATTTT. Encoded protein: CASSQLGGTDTQYF.

This chain's CDR3 is CASSFGLAFPSYNEQFF. The CDR3 bases are TGTGCCAGCAGCTTCGGACTAGCCTTCCCCTCCTACAATGAGCAGTTCTTC. This chain connects TRBV5-4 to TRBJ2-1; 8 positions agree with TRBD2. CDR1 is SGHNT and CDR2 is YYREEE in the germline V gene (reference sequence). Losses at the gene ends were 2 bases for V and 0 bases for J; bases not matched to a gene: 7. The CDR3 is 17 residues long.

The CDR3 protein is CASSVGSGPNEQFF. As DNA, the CDR3 is TGTGCCAGCAGCGTAGGGAGCGGACCCAATGAGCAGTTCTTC. This sequence joins TRBV9 and TRBJ2-1, with a possible D match to TRBD2 (5 bases). In germline, CDR1 is SGDLS, CDR2 YYNGEE. The CDR3 extends over 14 amino acids. The V end lost 0 bases, the J end lost 6 bases, and 10 bases lay between the germline ends.

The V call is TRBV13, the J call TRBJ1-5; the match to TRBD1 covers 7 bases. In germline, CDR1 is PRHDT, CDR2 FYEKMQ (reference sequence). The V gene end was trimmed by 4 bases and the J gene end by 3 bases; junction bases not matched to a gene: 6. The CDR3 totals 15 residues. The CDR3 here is CASSSRDRVNQPQHF. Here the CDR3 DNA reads TGTGCCAGCAGCTCTAGAGACAGGGTCAATCAGCCCCAGCATTTT.

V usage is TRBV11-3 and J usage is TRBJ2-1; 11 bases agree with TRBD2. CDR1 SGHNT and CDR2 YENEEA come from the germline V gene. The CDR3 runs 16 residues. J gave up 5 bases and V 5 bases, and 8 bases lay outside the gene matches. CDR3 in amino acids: CASSVVLAGVDNEQFF. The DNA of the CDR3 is TGTGCCAGCAGCGTAGTACTAGCGGGAGTTGACAATGAGCAGTTCTTC.

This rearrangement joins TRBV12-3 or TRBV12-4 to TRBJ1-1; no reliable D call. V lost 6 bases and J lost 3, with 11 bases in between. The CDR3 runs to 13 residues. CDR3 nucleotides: TGTGCCAGCAGGTCAGGTGCTCACACTGAAGCTTTCTTT. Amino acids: CASRSGAHTEAFF.

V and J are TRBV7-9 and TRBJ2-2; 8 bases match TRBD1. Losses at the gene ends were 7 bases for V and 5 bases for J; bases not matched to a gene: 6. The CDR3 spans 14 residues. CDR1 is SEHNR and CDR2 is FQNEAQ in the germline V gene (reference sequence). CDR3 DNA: TGTGCCAGCATGGGACAGGTCGGGACCGGGGAGCTGTTTTTT. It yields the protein CASMGQVGTGELFF.

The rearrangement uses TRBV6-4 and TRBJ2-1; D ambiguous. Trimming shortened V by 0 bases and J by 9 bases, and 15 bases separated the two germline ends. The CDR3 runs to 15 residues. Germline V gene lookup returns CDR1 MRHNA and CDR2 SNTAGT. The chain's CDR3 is CASSDSINGFGEQFF. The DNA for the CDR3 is TGTGCCAGCAGTGACTCGATAAACGGGTTCGGTGAGCAGTTCTTC.

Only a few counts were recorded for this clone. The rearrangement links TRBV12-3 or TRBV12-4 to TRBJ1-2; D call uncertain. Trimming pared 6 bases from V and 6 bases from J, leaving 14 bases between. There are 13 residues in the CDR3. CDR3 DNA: TGTGCCAGCAGGCTTCCGGGGTACGATGGCTACACCTTC. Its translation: CASRLPGYDGYTF.

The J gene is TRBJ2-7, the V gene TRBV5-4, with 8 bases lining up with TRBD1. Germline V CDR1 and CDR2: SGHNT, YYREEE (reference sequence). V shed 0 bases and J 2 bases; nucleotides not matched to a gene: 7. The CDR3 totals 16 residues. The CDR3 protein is CASSLGQGAFTYEQYV. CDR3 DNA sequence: TGTGCCAGCAGCTTGGGGCAGGGGGCCTTTACCTACGAGCAGTACGTC.

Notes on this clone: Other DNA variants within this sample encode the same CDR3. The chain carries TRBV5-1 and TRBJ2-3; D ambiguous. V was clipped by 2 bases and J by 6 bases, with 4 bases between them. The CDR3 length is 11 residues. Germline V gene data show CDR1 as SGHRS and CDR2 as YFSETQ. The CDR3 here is CASSFADTQYF. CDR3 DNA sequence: TGCGCCAGCAGCTTTGCGGATACGCAGTATTTT.